This T cell receptor beta chain was recovered during a study of shared clonotypes between healthy human individuals. Regarding this clone: What it recognizes is unknown.

General study points: Some clonotypes were shared by all four sorted-subset donors, while others were not shared. The non-shared ones had lower generation probabilities than the shared ones.

Trimming cost V 7 bases and J 2 bases; bases outside gene matches: 8. This CDR3 comprises 15 residues. The germline V gene has CDR1 SNHLY and CDR2 FYNNEI. Clones were sequenced by immunoSEQ multiplex PCR, and TCRdb holds only the in-frame ones, with some missing. Of about 2.4 million clones in the sample, more than 85% were seen once. V and J are TRBV2 and TRBJ2-7, with 10 positions matching TRBD2. The receptor comes from a young man in good health. Some clones in this sample may be carry-over from other donors' samples. Sequenced sample: naive CD4+ T cells from PBMCs. Stated subset: CD45RA+ positively selected. The CDR3: CASTALAGITYEQYF. The DNA of the CDR3 is TGTGCCAGCACTGCACTAGCGGGAATTACCTACGAGCAGTACTTC.